What follows describes a single T cell receptor (beta chain). The record originates from a study of blood T cell repertoires in COVID-19. Original handling: Estimates of nucleated cell counts were drawn from the amplification of reference gene primers. TCRdb's copy holds only in-frame clones and misses some; the assay was immunoSEQ multiplex PCR. V, J and clone size reflect that table, while D and trimming were determined from the DNA. The profile shows 150,000 to 200,000 clones, about 80% of them singletons. V shed 4 bases, J shed 4 bases, and the junction held 13 bases outside the gene matches. CDR3 length: 18 residues. Germline V lookup: CDR1 SGHKS, CDR2 YYEKEE (reference sequence).

The genes are TRBV5-5 and TRBJ2-2; the match to TRBD2 covers 10 bases. The specimen was peripheral blood. The TCR was taken from a woman between 65 and 79 years old with acute or convalescent COVID-19. The CDR3 loop reads CASSGVASGRARTGELFF. The CDR3 coding sequence is TGTGCCAGCAGCGGCGTAGCGAGCGGGAGGGCCCGCACCGGGGAGCTGTTTTTT.